Shown below are 16 T cell receptor beta chains from a single sample sequenced in a study of T-cell reconstitution after alpha-beta-depleted transplantation in children. Unique molecular identifiers were used to barcode this TCRbeta library. TCRdb re-called the PCR reads with MiXCR, one entry per CDR3 protein. The sample carries hundreds of thousands of distinct CDR3 sequences, 15% to 20% recorded once. Sequences were derived from PBMCs, mostly from graft donor cells, sampled 360 days after TCRalphabeta/CD19-depleted stem cell transplant. The receptors here all came from a male patient aged 2 to 9 who had a stem cell transplant for acute lymphoblastic leukemia, so the T cells may come from the graft donor.

The chain uses TRBV5-1 and TRBJ2-7; 8 nucleotides agree with TRBD1. Per the germline V gene, CDR1 is SGHRS and CDR2 is YFSETQ. V lost 4 bases and J lost 3; bases outside the gene matches: 9. The CDR3 totals 15 residues. The CDR3 sequence is CASSVDRGQNYEQYF. Here the CDR3 DNA reads TGCGCCAGCAGCGTCGACAGGGGCCAGAACTACGAGCAGTACTTC.

The table lists this clonotype with many counts. This sequence joins TRBV14 and TRBJ2-3, with D hard to call. This CDR3 is built from 16 residues. Trimming cost V 0 bases and J 1 base, with 11 bases left between them. CDR1 is SGHDN, CDR2 FVKESK, per germline. The CDR3 DNA reads as TGTGCCAGCAGCCAAGATGTTCCATATGGCACAGATACGCAGTATTTT. Its translation is CASSQDVPYGTDTQYF.

The V gene is TRBV5-5, the J gene TRBJ2-7, with a possible D match to TRBD2 (5 bases). V was cut by 5 bases and J by 0 bases, with 9 bases left in between. The CDR3 spans 13 residues. Germline V gene data show CDR1 as SGHKS and CDR2 as YYEKEE (reference sequence). In DNA form, the CDR3 reads TGTGCCAGCAGTTGGAGCGGCTCCTACGAGCAGTACTTC. Translating gives CASSWSGSYEQYF.

The rearrangement joins TRBV24-1 to TRBJ1-1; D perhaps matches TRBD1 (5 bases). Germline V gene lookup returns CDR1 KGHDR and CDR2 SFDVKD. Trimming took off 2 bases at V and 9 bases at J, with 6 bases between the two ends. CDR3 length: 11 residues. This CDR3 is CATSDSGKAFF. The CDR3 nucleotides read TGTGCCACCAGTGATTCAGGGAAAGCTTTCTTT.

The rearrangement uses TRBV7-6 and TRBJ2-2; D gene unclear. The V gene's germline CDR1 is SGHVS and CDR2 FNYEAQ. V gave up 1 base and J gave up 1 base, with 7 bases separating them. The CDR3 extends over 15 amino acids. Written as DNA, the CDR3 is TGTGCCAGCAGCTTAGATTGGGAGAACACCGGGGAGCTGTTTTTT. Protein product: CASSLDWENTGELFF.

V gene TRBV6-1 combines with J gene TRBJ2-2, with D possibly matching TRBD1 (5 bases). The CDR3 loop spans 14 amino acids. The V end lost 5 bases, the J end lost 3 bases, and 10 bases lay between the germline ends. Per germline, CDR1 MNHNS and CDR2 SASEGT. The CDR3 DNA is TGTGCCAGCAGTATCACAGGCTACACCGGGGAGCTGTTTTTT. Translation: CASSITGYTGELFF.

CDR3 amino acids: CASSPGRADTQYF. The CDR3 nucleotides are TGTGCCAGCAGCCCAGGACGGGCAGATACGCAGTATTTT. The rearrangement uses TRBV7-9 and TRBJ2-3; D unclear. With 5 bases removed from V and 4 bases from J, the gap between germline ends came to 10 bases. Germline-derived CDR1 and CDR2 are SEHNR and FQNEAQ (reference sequence). CDR3 size: 13 residues.

The chain employs TRBV6-2 or TRBV6-3 and TRBJ2-1; 7 nucleotides align to TRBD2. Germline CDR1 MNHEY, CDR2 SVGEGT. This CDR3 region has 15 residues. The V segment lost 6 bases and the J segment 13 bases; nucleotides outside the gene matches: 18. The CDR3 coding sequence is TGTGCCAGCAGCCCTCCCCAGAGGGTGCGGGAGCGACAGTTCTTC. Its translation is CASSPPQRVRERQFF.

This clonotype was detected a few times. V usage is TRBV3-1 and J usage is TRBJ2-7, with 9 nucleotides matching TRBD2. V was clipped by 4 bases and J by 2 bases; unmatched bases: 9. Germline V gene data show CDR1 as LGHDT and CDR2 as YNNKEL (reference sequence). This CDR3 is built from 16 residues. Here the CDR3 DNA reads TGTGCCAGCAGCCCTCGGGGCGCGGGAGGGCCCTACGAGCAGTACTTC. Translation: CASSPRGAGGPYEQYF.

The chain joins TRBV10-3 to TRBJ2-5; the D gene could be TRBD1 or TRBD2 (5 bases each). The CDR3 consists of 13 residues. In germline, CDR1 is ENHRY, CDR2 SYGVKD. Trimming shortened V by 2 bases and J by 4 bases, and 8 bases separated the two germline ends. As DNA, the CDR3 is TGTGCCATCAGTGAGCGAGGGGTAGAGACCCAGTACTTC. This sequence encodes CAISERGVETQYF.

A few counts support this clonotype. The gene calls are TRBV14 and TRBJ2-3; a possible D gene is TRBD1 (6 bases). This CDR3 spans 13 amino acids. Trimming removed 7 bases from V and 2 bases from J, with 10 bases in between. Germline CDR1 SGHDN, CDR2 FVKESK. CDR3 nucleotide sequence: TGTGCCAGCAAGGGGGACCTCACAGATACGCAGTATTTT. Residues: CASKGDLTDTQYF.

This clonotype was counted a few times. V and J are TRBV4-3 and TRBJ2-1; 8 positions match TRBD2. V lost 6 bases to trimming and J lost 5 bases; unmatched junction nucleotides: 15. The CDR3 is 17 residues long. The germline V gene has CDR1 LGHNA and CDR2 YSLEER. CDR3 in DNA: TGCGCCAGCAGGGATGACTACCGACTAGCGCTTAACAATGAGCAGTTCTTC. Protein: CASRDDYRLALNNEQFF.

This rearrangement joins TRBV12-3 or TRBV12-4 to TRBJ2-7, with TRBD1 matching over 10 bases. J was trimmed by 4 bases and V by 3 bases; bases with no gene match: 3. The CDR3 is made up of 14 amino acids. CDR3 in amino acids: CASSLWDRGYEQYF. The DNA for the CDR3 is TGTGCCAGCAGTTTGTGGGACAGGGGTTACGAGCAGTACTTC.

Many counts were recorded for this clonotype. This chain connects TRBV27 to TRBJ1-2; perhaps TRBD1 as D (5 bases). V was trimmed by 6 bases and J by 1 base, leaving 18 bases between them. Germline-derived CDR1 and CDR2 are MNHEY and SMNVEV (reference sequence). The CDR3 has 16 residues. CDR3 amino acids: CASSSFRDSYNYGYTF. The CDR3 nucleotides are TGTGCCAGCAGCAGCTTCCGGGACTCCTATAACTATGGCTACACCTTC.

This clonotype was seen more than once but under ten times. This chain connects TRBV4-3 to TRBJ2-4; D might be TRBD1 or TRBD2, each matching 5 bases. V was pared by 3 bases and J by 11 bases, with 20 bases between. This CDR3 region has 15 residues. Germline lookup yields CDR1 LGHNA and CDR2 YSLEER. CDR3 sequence (DNA): TGCGCCAGCAGCCAGGAGAGGGGTCTACGAAGCCTTCAGTACTTC. It encodes CASSQERGLRSLQYF.

This chain uses TRBV6-2 or TRBV6-3 with TRBJ2-3; the D is unclear. V lost 6 bases, J lost 7 bases, and 8 bases lay in between. CDR3 length equals 11 residues. Germline-derived CDR1 and CDR2 are MNHEY and SVGEGT. CDR3 sequence: CASSRGYTQYF. CDR3 coding DNA: TGTGCCAGCAGCCGCGGTTATACGCAGTATTTT.